This T cell receptor (beta chain) was identified during a study of regulatory T cells in long-lasting Graves disease (dated by TCRdb to the early 2020s). For context, the study as a whole: Newly diagnosed Graves' disease patients had taken antithyroid drugs for less than 3 months. The study took place in China and was registered as a clinical trial. A total of 35 or so samples were covered by TCR sequencing, comprising around 13 persistent and some 20 newly diagnosed Graves' disease patients. Peripheral blood TCR sequencing and RNA sequencing compared persistent Graves' disease patients with newly diagnosed Graves' disease patients. Beyond this particular receptor, the publication reports: A larger number of public clonotypes was shared among persistent patients (2,741) than among newly diagnosed patients (over 850). As a limitation, the authors acknowledged that the small sample size may reduce accuracy. The study examined only peripheral blood because the primary lesion, thyroid tissue, could not be accessed. Persistent Graves' disease patients showed lower TCR Shannon entropy and fewer highly expanded clones than newly diagnosed patients, suggesting clonal expansion. Persistent disease showed preferential use of TRBV28, TRBJ1-2 and TRBJ2-5, whereas newly diagnosed disease favored TRBV20-1 and TRBJ2-1. Only the TCR beta chain was sequenced and analyzed.

Libraries were built with multiplex PCR. Instrument on record: Illumina HiSeq 4000. To build TCR beta libraries, CDR3 regions were amplified by Arm-PCR using iRepertoire HTBI primers. Before sequencing, the PCR products underwent gel purification. Per the authors' processing: Across samples, about 64 TRBV and 13 to 15 TRBJ segments were identified and used for gene usage analysis of CDR3 amino acid clonotypes. Filtered high-quality paired reads were merged into contigs using COPE and FqMerger. BLAST was used to align contigs to the IMGT TRBV, TRBD and TRBJ reference genes, and CDR3 was defined following IMGT. Clonotypes above 0.1% frequency were classified as highly expanded clones. Repertoire diversity was measured by Shannon entropy, and V-J evenness by the Gini coefficient. Clonotypes shared by more than one individual were considered public. The public reads were quality trimmed at Q25 with fastp and then assembled into clones with MiXCR by TCRdb, keeping productive beta chains. Entries that share a CDR3 protein sequence are merged under the most common genes and DNA. These V and J calls originate from TCRdb's pipeline instead of the authors' own analysis. Counted in this sample were hundreds of thousands of distinct CDR3 sequences; roughly 12% of them appeared once. 10% of the sample goes to the ten largest clones.

This clonotype was counted at least ten times. No cognate antigen has been identified for it. No quality values exist for individual bases; no much larger clone is one base distant. The germline V gene specifies SNHLY as CDR1 and FYNNEI as CDR2. The CDR3, cysteine through phenylalanine, is 14 amino acids long. The DNA shown is the 42-base CDR3, in frame from base 1. Trimming removed 10 bases from V and 7 bases from J, leaving 20 bases between the germline ends. The time point label of this sample denotes: newly diagnosed GD, antithyroid drugs for less than 3 months. For both TCR sequencing and RNA sequencing, RNA was extracted from PBMCs in TRIzol. The diagnosis of Graves' disease was made according to American Thyroid Association guidelines. Patients were recruited from an endocrinology department in Xi'an, China. Each patient gave 9 to 10 milliliters of peripheral blood, collected in an EDTA anticoagulant tube. PBMCs were isolated by Ficoll Paque Plus density gradient separation without further T cell sorting. An Agilent 2100 Bioanalyzer and agarose gel were used to check RNA quality, while a NanoDrop 2000 measured RNA concentration.

The same data also went into a second study, on T cells in Graves' hyperthyroidism and ophthalmopathy. The second source states: Graves' hyperthyroidism was defined as stable when no progression to ophthalmopathy occurred over 18 months of follow-up. Hyperthyroidism patients were aged 18 to 65 years and newly diagnosed, with disease duration of less than 2 months. The study excluded patients with uncontrolled infections, other autoimmune diseases, pregnancy or lactation. Diagnoses relied on clinical symptoms, serum thyroxine and TRAb, thyroid ultrasound and orbital computed tomography. A first-round RT-PCR of the TCR CDR3 used the HTBI primer set with the Qiagen OneStep RT-PCR kit. Blood samples also contained most of the expanded thyroid clonotypes (frequency above 0.001), which suggests that blood repertoires may reflect thyroid immune responses. A 13 V-J signature model separated ophthalmopathy from stable hyperthyroidism, with 87.88% sensitivity and roughly 81% specificity in cross-validation and 80%/75% in testing. In validation, progression to ophthalmopathy was predicted by the model with nearly 71% sensitivity and around 75% specificity, a median of 6.5 months before onset. To identify TCR V-J signatures that set the groups apart, the researchers used a discovery cohort of 90 to 100 patients, made up of 40 to 45 with Graves' ophthalmopathy and about 59 with stable Graves' hyperthyroidism. Prospective prediction of ophthalmopathy was tested in an independent validation cohort consisting of some 20 hyperthyroidism patients and about 17 patients who later progressed to ophthalmopathy. The 100 or so discovery patients were randomly split 7:3 into training and test sets. Thyroid tissue and blood T-cell repertoires from six or seven Graves' hyperthyroidism patients were also compared in the study. Once sampling was done, hyperthyroidism patients were given methimazole at a starting dose of 30 mg daily, whereas ophthalmopathy patients were given high-dose intravenous methylprednisolone. A second multiplex PCR round built the libraries, followed by size selection and purification. Paired-end sequencing of the libraries was performed with 100 bp reads on an Illumina HiSeq2000. Raw data were processed with SOAPnuke, discarding reads with adapters, uncalled bases, mean Phred below 15, or no exact constant-primer or identifier match. High-quality paired reads were merged with COPE v1.2.5, and unique nucleotide sequences were defined as clonotypes. MiTCR v1.1 was used to align the clonotypes against IMGT TRBV, TRBD and TRBJ reference segments. Analysis was restricted to V-J combinations with a frequency above 0.0001, which covered roughly 99% of repertoires. A TCS score was defined as the ratio between F50 (clonal expansion) and ExV (chaos), using BLOSUM62-based TCRdist between CDR3 peptides within each V-J. Welch's t-statistics and random forest reduced roughly 530 V-J features to some 14, which were used in a naive Bayes classifier (R e1071). Sample size was not statistically predetermined, and investigators were not blinded to group allocation. The paper reports TCR Vbeta CDR3 sequencing of some 140 peripheral blood samples: around 41 ophthalmopathy, under 80 hyperthyroidism and around 17 progressor patients.

This specimen consisted of peripheral blood mononuclear cells (PBMCs), obtained at new diagnosis, from a patient treated with antithyroid drugs. This clonotype was sampled from a man younger than 45 with Graves disease. Donor details come from another sample of the same person, matched by shared clones. The chain uses TRBV2 and TRBJ2-1; the D segment might be TRBD1 or TRBD2, since each matches 7 bases. The nucleotide sequence is given as TGTGCCAACCTGGGGGGAGGGGGCGGGAATGAGCAGTTCTTC. Its translation is CANLGGGGGNEQFF.